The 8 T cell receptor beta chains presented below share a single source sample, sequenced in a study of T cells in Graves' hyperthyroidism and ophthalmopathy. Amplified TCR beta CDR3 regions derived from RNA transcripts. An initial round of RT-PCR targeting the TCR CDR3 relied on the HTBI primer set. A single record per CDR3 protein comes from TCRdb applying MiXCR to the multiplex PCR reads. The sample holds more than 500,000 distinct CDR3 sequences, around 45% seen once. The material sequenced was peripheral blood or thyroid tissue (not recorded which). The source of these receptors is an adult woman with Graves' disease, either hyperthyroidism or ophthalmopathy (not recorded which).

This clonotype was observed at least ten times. CDR3 sequence (DNA): TGTGCCAGCAGCTTACTCCCGGGAGCAGGGGAGCTGTTTTTT. Translation: CASSLLPGAGELFF. The genes are TRBV7-2 and TRBJ2-2; tentative D call: TRBD2 (6 bases). CDR3 length equals 14 residues. V lost 2 bases, J lost 8 bases, and 12 bases lay in between. The germline V gene has CDR1 SGHTA and CDR2 FQGNSA. Full variable domain (rest looked up from reference TRBV7-2 and TRBJ2-2): GAGVSQSPSNKVTEKGKDVELRCDPISGHTALYWYRQSLGQGLEFLIYFQGNSAPDKSGLPSDRFSAERTGGSVSTLTIQRTQQEDSAVYLCASSLLPGAGELFFGEGSRLTVL.

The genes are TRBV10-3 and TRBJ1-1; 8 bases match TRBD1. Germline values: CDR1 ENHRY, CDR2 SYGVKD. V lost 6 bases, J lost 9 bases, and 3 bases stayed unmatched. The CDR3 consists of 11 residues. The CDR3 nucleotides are TGTGCCATCAGCCGGACAGGGCAAGCTTTCTTT. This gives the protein CAISRTGQAFF.

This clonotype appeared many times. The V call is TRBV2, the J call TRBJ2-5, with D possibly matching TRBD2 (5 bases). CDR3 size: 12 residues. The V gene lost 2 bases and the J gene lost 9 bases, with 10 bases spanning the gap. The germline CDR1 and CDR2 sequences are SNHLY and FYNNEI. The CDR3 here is CASSEFREAQYF. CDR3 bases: TGTGCCAGCAGTGAATTTCGGGAAGCCCAGTACTTC.

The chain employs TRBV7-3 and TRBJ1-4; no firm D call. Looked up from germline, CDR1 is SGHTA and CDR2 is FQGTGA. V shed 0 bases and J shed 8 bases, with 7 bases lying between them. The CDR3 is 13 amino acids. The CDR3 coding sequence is TGTGCCAGCAGCTTAACTGGGATGGAAAAACTGTTTTTT. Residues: CASSLTGMEKLFF.

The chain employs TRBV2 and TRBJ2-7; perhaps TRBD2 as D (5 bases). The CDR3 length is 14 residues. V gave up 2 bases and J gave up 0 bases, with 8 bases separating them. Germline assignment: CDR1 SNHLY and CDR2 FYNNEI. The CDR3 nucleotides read TGTGCCAGCAGTGAATTAGCGTTCTCCTACGAGCAGTACTTC. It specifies CASSELAFSYEQYF.

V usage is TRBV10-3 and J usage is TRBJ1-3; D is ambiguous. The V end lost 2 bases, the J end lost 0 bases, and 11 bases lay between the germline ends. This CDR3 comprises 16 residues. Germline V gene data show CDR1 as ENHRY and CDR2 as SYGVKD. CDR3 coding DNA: TGTGCCATCAGTGAGACGTCAAGGAGCTCTGGAAACACCATATATTTT. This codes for CAISETSRSSGNTIYF.

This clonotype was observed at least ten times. CDR3 nucleotide sequence: TGCGCCAGCAGCTCCCGTGAGGGTTCCGCTGAAGCTTTCTTT. Translated: CASSSREGSAEAFF. The gene calls are TRBV5-1 and TRBJ1-1, with D uncertain. V lost 3 bases, J lost 6 bases, and 15 bases lay in between. The CDR3 spans 14 residues. The germline V gene has CDR1 SGHRS and CDR2 YFSETQ.

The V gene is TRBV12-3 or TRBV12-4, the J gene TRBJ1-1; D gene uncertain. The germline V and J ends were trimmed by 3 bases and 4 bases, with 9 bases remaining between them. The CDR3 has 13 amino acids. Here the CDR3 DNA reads TGTGCCAGCAGTTTGGGCACCATCACTGAAGCTTTCTTT. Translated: CASSLGTITEAFF.